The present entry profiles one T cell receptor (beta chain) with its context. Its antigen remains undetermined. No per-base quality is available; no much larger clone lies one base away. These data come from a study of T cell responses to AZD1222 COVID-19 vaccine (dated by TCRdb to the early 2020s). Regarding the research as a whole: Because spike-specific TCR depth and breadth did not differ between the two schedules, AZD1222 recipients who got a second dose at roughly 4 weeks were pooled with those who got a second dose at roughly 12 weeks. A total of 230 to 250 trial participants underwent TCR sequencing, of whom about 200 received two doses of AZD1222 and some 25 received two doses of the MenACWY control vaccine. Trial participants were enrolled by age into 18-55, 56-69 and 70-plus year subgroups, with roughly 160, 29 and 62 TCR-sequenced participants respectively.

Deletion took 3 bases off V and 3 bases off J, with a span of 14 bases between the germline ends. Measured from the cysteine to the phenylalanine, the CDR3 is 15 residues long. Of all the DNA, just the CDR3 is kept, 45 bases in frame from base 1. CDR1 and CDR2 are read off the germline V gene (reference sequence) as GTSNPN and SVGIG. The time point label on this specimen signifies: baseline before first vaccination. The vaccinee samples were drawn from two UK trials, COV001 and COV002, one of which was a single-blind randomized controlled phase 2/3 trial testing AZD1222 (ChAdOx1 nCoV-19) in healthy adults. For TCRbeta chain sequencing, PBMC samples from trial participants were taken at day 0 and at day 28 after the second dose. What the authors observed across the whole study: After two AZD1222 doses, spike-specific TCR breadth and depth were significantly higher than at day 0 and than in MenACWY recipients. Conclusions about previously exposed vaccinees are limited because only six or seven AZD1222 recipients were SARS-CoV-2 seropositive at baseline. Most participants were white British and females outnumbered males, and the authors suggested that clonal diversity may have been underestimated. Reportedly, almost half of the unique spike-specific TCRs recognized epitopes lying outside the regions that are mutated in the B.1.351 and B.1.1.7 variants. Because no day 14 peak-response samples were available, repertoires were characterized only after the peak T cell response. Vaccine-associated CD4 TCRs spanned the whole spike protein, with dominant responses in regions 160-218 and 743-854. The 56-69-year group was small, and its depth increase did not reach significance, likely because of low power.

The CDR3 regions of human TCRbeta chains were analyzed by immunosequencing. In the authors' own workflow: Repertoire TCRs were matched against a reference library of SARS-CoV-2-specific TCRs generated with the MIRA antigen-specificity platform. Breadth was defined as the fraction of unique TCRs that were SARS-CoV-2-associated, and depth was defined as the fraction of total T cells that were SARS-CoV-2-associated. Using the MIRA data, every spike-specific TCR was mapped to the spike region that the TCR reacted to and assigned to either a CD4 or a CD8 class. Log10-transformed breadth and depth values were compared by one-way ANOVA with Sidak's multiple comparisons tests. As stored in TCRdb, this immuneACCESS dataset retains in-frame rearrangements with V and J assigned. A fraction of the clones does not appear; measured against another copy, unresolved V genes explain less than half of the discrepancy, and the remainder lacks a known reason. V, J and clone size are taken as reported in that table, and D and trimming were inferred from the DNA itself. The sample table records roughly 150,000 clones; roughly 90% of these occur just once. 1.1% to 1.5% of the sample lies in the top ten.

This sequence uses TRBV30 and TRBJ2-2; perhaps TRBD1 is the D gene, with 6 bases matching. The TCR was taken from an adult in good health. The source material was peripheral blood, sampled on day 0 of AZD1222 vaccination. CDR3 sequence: CAWRIQGSDTGELFF. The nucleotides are TGTGCCTGGAGGATACAGGGAAGTGACACCGGGGAGCTGTTTTTT.